Presented here are 20 T cell receptor beta chains from one specimen sequenced in a study of radiotherapy plus CTLA-4 blockade in lung cancer. Repertoires were generated with immunoSEQ multiplex PCR, while TCRdb's copy carries only in-frame clones and drops some. This table holds about 100,000 clones, around 82% found once. The sequenced sample was peripheral blood, obtained from a patient treated with radiotherapy plus ipilimumab. These receptors all stem from a human donor with non-small cell lung cancer who had stable disease on radiotherapy plus ipilimumab.

The chain carries TRBV30 and TRBJ2-7; TRBD1 or TRBD2 may be the D gene (5 bases each). V gave up 4 bases and J gave up 6 bases, with 13 bases separating them. The CDR3 extends over 12 amino acids. Germline V gives CDR1 GTSNPN, CDR2 SVGIG (reference sequence). CDR3 sequence: CAWTSRAGEQYF. CDR3 nucleotides: TGTGCCTGGACGTCCAGGGCGGGCGAGCAGTACTTC.

This sequence joins TRBV5-1 and TRBJ2-2, with 11 bases fitting TRBD2. The trim removed 4 bases at V and 5 bases at J, leaving 7 bases unmatched. The length of the CDR3 is 16 residues. Germline values: CDR1 SGHRS, CDR2 YFSETQ. The CDR3 region is CASSPGTSGRTGELFF. The DNA for the CDR3 is TGCGCCAGCAGCCCCGGGACTAGCGGCCGGACCGGGGAGCTGTTTTTT.

The chain recombines TRBV6-5 with TRBJ2-4; D might be TRBD2 (6 bases). There are 15 residues in the CDR3. Per germline, CDR1 MNHEY and CDR2 SVGAGI. V lost 5 bases, J lost 6 bases, and 17 bases lay in between. The CDR3 here is CASSPDYSPGNIQYF. CDR3 bases: TGTGCCAGCAGTCCGGACTACAGTCCTGGAAACATTCAGTACTTC.

The chain employs TRBV5-1 and TRBJ2-2; 10 nucleotides agree with TRBD2. The CDR3 spans 16 residues. Germline V gives CDR1 SGHRS, CDR2 YFSETQ. V shed 5 bases and J 5 bases; nucleotides not matched to a gene: 9. Here the CDR3 reads CASSYLSGGSTGELFF. CDR3 DNA sequence: TGCGCCAGCAGTTACCTTAGCGGGGGGTCAACCGGGGAGCTGTTTTTT.

The chain joins TRBV28 to TRBJ2-1; 9 positions agree with TRBD1. The CDR3 runs 16 residues. Per the germline V gene, CDR1 is MDHEN and CDR2 is SYDVKM. The V segment lost 3 bases and the J segment 6 bases; nucleotides outside the gene matches: 9. This CDR3 reads CASSLWGGTGTNEQFF. CDR3 DNA: TGTGCCAGCAGTTTGTGGGGTGGGACAGGGACCAATGAGCAGTTCTTC.

The chain recombines TRBV28 with TRBJ1-2, with a tentative D call TRBD1 (6 bases). CDR3 size: 12 residues. The V end lost 5 bases, the J end lost 8 bases, and 12 bases lay between the germline ends. Per germline, CDR1 MDHEN and CDR2 SYDVKM. CDR3 protein: CASSAAGEGYTF. For the CDR3, the DNA is TGTGCCAGCAGTGCCGCAGGGGAAGGCTACACCTTC.

The chain couples TRBV28 to TRBJ1-1; 7 nucleotides agree with TRBD1. The V gene's germline CDR1 is MDHEN and CDR2 SYDVKM. The CDR3 sequence is 16 residues long. After removal of 7 bases from V and 1 base from J, the junction contained 12 bases not matched to a gene. This CDR3 is CASISPGGIRNTEAFF. The CDR3 DNA sequence: TGTGCCAGCATCTCGCCAGGGGGGATTAGGAACACTGAAGCTTTCTTT. The full variable domain, its missing parts supplied by reference TRBV28 and TRBJ1-1, is DVKVTQSSRYLVKRTGEKVFLECVQDMDHENMFWYRQDPGLGLRLIYFSYDVKMKEKGDIPEGYSVSREKKERFSLILESASTNQTSMYLCASISPGGIRNTEAFFGQGTRLTVV.

V and J are TRBV29-1 and TRBJ2-4; 7 nucleotides match TRBD2. CDR3 length equals 14 residues. J was trimmed by 0 bases and V by 7 bases; bases with no gene match: 6. CDR1 SQVTM and CDR2 ANQGSEA come from the germline V gene. CDR3 sequence (DNA): TGCAGCGCCGGCGGGGGACTAGCCAAAAACATTCAGTACTTC. Amino acids: CSAGGGLAKNIQYF.

This sequence joins TRBV11-3 and TRBJ2-1, with 11 bases that match TRBD2. Germline trimming cut 5 bases from V and 4 bases from J; bases unmatched to any gene: 4. This CDR3 is built from 15 residues. Per the germline V gene, CDR1 is SGHNT and CDR2 is YENEEA. In DNA, the CDR3 is TGTGCCAGCAGCCCCCGACTAGCGGGGTACAATGAGCAGTTCTTC. Amino acids: CASSPRLAGYNEQFF.

The chain recombines TRBV9 with TRBJ2-1; 9 bases are shared with TRBD2. The CDR3 runs 16 residues. CDR1 and CDR2 (germline): SGDLS, YYNGEE. V shed 0 bases and J 10 bases; nucleotides not matched to a gene: 11. The CDR3: CASSVAGTSLDSEQFF. CDR3 DNA: TGTGCCAGCAGCGTAGCGGGGACTAGCCTGGACTCGGAGCAGTTCTTC.

This chain joins TRBV5-4 and TRBJ1-6, with D perhaps TRBD1 (5 bases). V lost 4 bases and J 0 bases, leaving 17 bases between the germline ends. The germline CDR1 and CDR2 sequences are SGHNT and YYREEE (reference sequence). This CDR3 is built from 18 residues. Here the CDR3 DNA reads TGTGCCAGCAGCCAAGGAACGTGGGGGAGCTCCTATAATTCACCCCTCCACTTT. It encodes CASSQGTWGSSYNSPLHF.

This chain joins TRBV25-1 and TRBJ2-7, with no clear D. Trimming stripped 2 bases from V and 7 bases from J, with 27 bases between. CDR1 is MGHDK, CDR2 SYGVNS, per germline. The CDR3 consists of 18 residues. This CDR3 is CASSERSLLRSGGKEQYF. In DNA form, the CDR3 reads TGTGCCAGCAGTGAAAGAAGTTTATTAAGGAGTGGCGGTAAAGAGCAGTACTTC.

V and J are TRBV6-6 and TRBJ1-1; the match to TRBD1 covers 8 bases. Germline CDR1 and CDR2: MNHNY and SVGAGI (reference sequence). The junction had 12 bases not matched to a gene; V was cut back by 7 bases and J by 2 bases. CDR3 length equals 16 residues. The CDR3 region is CASTHPGQASNTEAFF. CDR3 DNA: TGTGCCAGCACCCACCCGGGACAGGCCTCAAACACTGAAGCTTTCTTT.

V gene TRBV6-1 combines with J gene TRBJ1-5; possible D gene TRBD1, 5 bases. CDR1 is MNHNS, CDR2 SASEGT, per germline. Deletions cut 3 bases from V and 1 base from J, with 7 bases between. The CDR3 covers 14 residues. CDR3 DNA: TGTGCCAGCAGTGACAGGGCCAGCAATCAGCCCCAGCATTTT. Protein product: CASSDRASNQPQHF.

The chain recombines TRBV7-9 with TRBJ1-2, with 8 nucleotides matching TRBD1. Trimming cost V 5 bases and J 4 bases; bases outside gene matches: 9. This CDR3 contains 15 residues. In germline, CDR1 is SEHNR, CDR2 FQNEAQ (reference sequence). CDR3 loop: CASSRPGGAGYGYTF. The CDR3 nucleotides are TGTGCCAGCAGCAGACCAGGGGGCGCAGGCTATGGCTACACCTTC.

The CDR3 here is CASRGDGAHTEAFF. The DNA for the CDR3 is TGTGCGAGCCGGGGGGACGGAGCTCACACTGAAGCTTTCTTT. This rearrangement joins TRBV6-4 to TRBJ1-1; D possibly corresponds to TRBD1 (5 bases). The germline V gene encodes CDR1 MRHNA and CDR2 SNTAGT. The CDR3 runs to 14 residues.

This rearrangement joins TRBV10-1 to TRBJ1-4; D call uncertain. V lost 6 bases, J lost 4 bases, and 12 bases lay in between. CDR1 and CDR2 from the germline V gene are WNHNN and SYGVQD (reference sequence). The CDR3 has 14 residues. The CDR3 reads CASSPLPNNEKLFF. The CDR3 DNA is TGCGCCAGCAGCCCCCTTCCCAATAATGAAAAACTGTTTTTT.

This chain uses TRBV19 with TRBJ1-5; D unclear. There are 15 residues in the CDR3. V was pared by 1 base and J by 2 bases, with 9 bases between. Looked up from germline, CDR1 is LNHDA and CDR2 is SQIVND (reference sequence). The CDR3 nucleotides are TGTGCCAGTAGTATAGTGCAGGCTGGCAATCAGCCCCAGCATTTT. The encoded protein is CASSIVQAGNQPQHF. The full variable domain, in which reference TRBV19 and TRBJ1-5 provide the parts outside the CDR3, is DGGITQSPKYLFRKEGQNVTLSCEQNLNHDAMYWYRQDPGQGLRLIYYSQIVNDFQKGDIAEGYSVSREKKESFPLTVTSAQKNPTAFYLCASSIVQAGNQPQHFGDGTRLSIL.

With respect to this clone: Different DNA sequences within this sample yield the same CDR3. This rearrangement joins TRBV11-2 to TRBJ2-5, with D uncertain. Trimming left V 5 bases short and J 4 bases short, with 8 bases between. CDR3 length: 12 amino acids. CDR1 and CDR2 from the germline V gene are SGHAT and FQNNGV. CDR3 residues: CASSPPVETQYF. CDR3 sequence (DNA): TGTGCCAGCAGCCCGCCCGTAGAGACCCAGTACTTC.

Comment on this clone: The sample has other DNA sequences that encode this CDR3 too. The V gene is TRBV7-3, the J gene TRBJ2-5; 7 bases are shared with TRBD2. The CDR3 has 13 residues. V dropped 5 bases and J dropped 5; count of bases not matched to a gene: 5. CDR1 is SGHTA, CDR2 FQGTGA, per germline. The CDR3 spells CASSRDYSETQYF. CDR3 nucleotide sequence: TGTGCCAGCAGCCGGGACTACTCGGAGACCCAGTACTTC.